This record concerns one TCR beta chain sequence. Its recognized antigen is unknown. No quality values exist for individual bases; no much larger clone is one base distant. This entry comes from a study of T-cell reconstitution after alpha-beta-depleted transplantation in children (dated by TCRdb to about 2016). At the level of the whole study: Using TCR repertoire profiling, the study followed T-cell immune reconstitution in a quantitative way in children after TCRalphabeta/CD19-depleted allogeneic hematopoietic cell transplantation.

The germline V gene provides CDR1 ENHRY and CDR2 SYGVKD. The CDR3, from cysteine to phenylalanine, totals 14 residues. Left in the record is the CDR3 DNA by itself, 42 bases read in frame from the first base. At the junction V is shortened by 5 bases and J by 6 bases; bases outside the gene matches: 6. Library creation used PCR. The data were produced on an Illumina HiSeq 2500. TCR libraries were prepared with molecular barcoding, using unique molecular identifiers to normalize TCRbeta repertoire quantification. TCRdb reprocessed the public reads (quality trimming at Q25 with fastp, clone calling with MiXCR) and kept in-frame beta chains. Records with the same CDR3 protein are collapsed into one entry carrying the most frequent genes and DNA. For this sample there are some 830,000 distinct CDR3 sequences; around 15% appear just once. The top ten clonotypes cover around 5% of the sample. The treatment or condition label on this specimen signifies: allogeneic hematopoietic cell transplantation with graft depleted of TCRalphabeta T cells and CD19 B cells. Transplant recipients were children who received TCRalphabeta/CD19-depleted allogeneic hematopoietic cell grafts.

Here is what the overall study found, with its caveats: The high TCRbeta diversity at day 60 in some patients was ascribed to recipient T cells and intrathymic progenitors that had survived conditioning. The apparently early alphabetaT-cell count recovery about two months after transplant was reportedly dependent on only several hundred rapidly expanded clones derived from non-depleted graft cells. Over subsequent months, a decline in hyperexpanded clone frequencies was noted, and after one year, T-cell counts and TCRbeta diversity were mostly ascribed to newly produced T cells.

This sequence originates from a male patient younger than 18 who had a stem cell transplant for acute lymphoblastic leukemia, so the T cells may come from the graft donor. The sequencing here drew on PBMCs, mostly from graft donor cells, taken 360 days after TCRalphabeta/CD19-depleted stem cell transplant. The sequence links TRBV10-3 to TRBJ2-1, and TRBD2 matches 8 of the central bases. The CDR3 amino acid sequence is: CAISQREQGNEQFF. The DNA sequence follows: TGTGCCATCAGTCAGCGGGAGCAGGGCAATGAGCAGTTCTTC.